These 18 T cell receptor beta chains were all obtained from the same sample, sequenced in a study of beta chain features in type 1 diabetes. Study-wide points: Moderately but significantly shorter TCRB CDR3s were found in Type 1 diabetes patients in all four CD4+ subsets.

Expressed TCRB transcripts were sequenced after all isolated RNA was converted to cDNA. Clones were read by immunoSEQ multiplex PCR, and TCRdb kept only the in-frame ones, dropping some. The sample holds hundreds of thousands of clones, approximately 14% seen once. The antigens of these receptors remain unknown. The sequenced sample was naive CD4+ T cells from blood. The receptors were sampled from a man aged 30 to 39 with type 1 diabetes.

The chain joins TRBV14 to TRBJ1-1; unclear D gene. Germline V CDR1 and CDR2: SGHDN, FVKESK. The length of the CDR3 is 17 residues. Between the trimmed V and J ends, which lost 1 base and 2 bases, there was a span of 17 bases. For the CDR3, the DNA is TGTGCCAGCAGCCAAGGAATTTCCATCCGGGAAAACACTGAAGCTTTCTTT. Residues: CASSQGISIRENTEAFF.

Written as DNA, the CDR3 is TGTGCCAGCTCATCTCAAGACAGGGGTACTGAAGCTTTCTTT. Amino acid sequence: CASSSQDRGTEAFF. This sequence joins TRBV18 and TRBJ1-1; 8 bases map to TRBD1. Trimming at V came to 5 bases and at J to 5 bases, leaving 7 bases not matched to a gene. The CDR3 is 14 residues long. Per the germline V gene, CDR1 is KGHSH and CDR2 is LQKENI.

The rearrangement links TRBV7-2 to TRBJ2-4; maybe TRBD2 (6 bases). The CDR3 covers 14 residues. Trimming removed 6 bases at V and 7 bases at J, with 16 bases between. Germline V gene sequence: CDR1 SGHTA, CDR2 FQGNSA. CDR3 sequence reads: CASRSSARGNIQYF. DNA of the CDR3: TGTGCCAGCAGGTCTAGCGCCAGAGGCAACATTCAGTACTTC.

This clone turned up a few times. This chain's CDR3 is CASSFGQGDYEQYF. The CDR3 nucleotides are TGCGCCAGCAGCTTCGGACAGGGGGACTACGAGCAGTACTTC. This sequence joins TRBV4-1 and TRBJ2-7; 10 positions match TRBD1. The CDR3 has 14 residues. Trimming cost V 5 bases and J 3 bases; bases outside gene matches: 4. The V gene's germline CDR1 is MGHRA and CDR2 YSYEKL.

V usage is TRBV7-3 and J usage is TRBJ2-3; 8 positions match TRBD2. The germline CDR1 and CDR2 sequences are SGHTA and FQGTGA. The CDR3 runs to 15 residues. The junction had 1 base not matched to a gene; V was cut back by 0 bases and J by 2 bases. This CDR3 is CASSLTSGNTDTQYF. CDR3 nucleotides: TGTGCCAGCAGCTTAACTAGCGGGAACACAGATACGCAGTATTTT.

V usage is TRBV6-5 and J usage is TRBJ1-1; D is ambiguous. The CDR3 is 14 amino acids. The germline V and J ends were trimmed by 0 bases and 2 bases, with 7 bases remaining between them. The germline CDR1 and CDR2 sequences are MNHEY and SVGAGI. The DNA of the CDR3 is TGTGCCAGCAGTTACTCTATGCGCAACACTGAAGCTTTCTTT. This sequence encodes CASSYSMRNTEAFF.

The chain combines TRBV30 with TRBJ2-3, with 8 bases lining up with TRBD2. The length of the CDR3 is 15 residues. V trimming: 4 bases; J trimming: 0 bases; junction bases outside the gene matches: 6. Germline V gives CDR1 GTSNPN, CDR2 SVGIG (reference sequence). The CDR3 DNA reads as TGTGCCTGGACTCGGGAGGGGTCGAGCACAGATACGCAGTATTTT. Protein: CAWTREGSSTDTQYF. The whole variable domain, remainder taken from reference TRBV30 and TRBJ2-3, is SQTIHQWPATLVQPVGSPLSLECTVEGTSNPNLYWYRQAAGRGLQLLFYSVGIGQISSEVPQNLSASRPQDRQFILSSKKLLLSDSGFYLCAWTREGSSTDTQYFGPGTRLTVL.

The gene calls are TRBV7-9 and TRBJ2-1; 11 bases agree with TRBD1. The CDR3 extends over 16 amino acids. The germline gives CDR1 SEHNR, CDR2 FQNEAQ (reference sequence). The V segment lost 5 bases and the J segment 7 bases; nucleotides outside the gene matches: 10. The CDR3 nucleotides read TGTGCCAGCAGCACTAATCTCCGGGACAGGGGGAATGAGCAGTTCTTC. As protein: CASSTNLRDRGNEQFF. The full variable domain, its missing parts supplied by reference TRBV7-9 and TRBJ2-1, is DTGVSQNPRHKITKRGQNVTFRCDPISEHNRLYWYRQTLGQGPEFLTYFQNEAQLEKSRLLSDRFSAERPKGSFSTLEIQRTEQGDSAMYLCASSTNLRDRGNEQFFGPGTRLTVL.

This chain joins TRBV5-4 and TRBJ2-5; no firm D call. This CDR3 spans 14 amino acids. From germline, CDR1 is SGHNT and CDR2 YYREEE (reference sequence). Trimming shortened V by 1 base and J by 1 base, and 8 bases separated the two germline ends. The CDR3 here is CASSLQFSQETQYF. CDR3 DNA: TGTGCCAGCAGCTTGCAGTTCTCCCAAGAGACCCAGTACTTC.

The chain joins TRBV14 to TRBJ2-1, with 9 bases fitting TRBD2. With V trimmed by 4 bases and J by 3 bases, 4 bases remained unmatched. CDR1 SGHDN and CDR2 FVKESK come from the germline V gene. The CDR3 covers 15 residues. For the CDR3, the DNA is TGTGCCAGCAGCCCGGGACTAGCACGCTACAATGAGCAGTTCTTC. Amino acid sequence: CASSPGLARYNEQFF.

This clone was observed a handful of times. The rearrangement joins TRBV6-6 to TRBJ2-7; D call uncertain. This CDR3 has 12 residues. The V gene's germline CDR1 is MNHNY and CDR2 SVGAGI (reference sequence). Between the trimmed V and J ends, which lost 5 bases and 5 bases, there was a span of 10 bases. CDR3 loop: CASSKNTNEQYF. CDR3 bases: TGTGCCAGCAGTAAAAACACGAACGAGCAGTACTTC.

The V gene is TRBV4-3, the J gene TRBJ2-3; no clear D gene. Germline CDR1 LGHNA, CDR2 YSLEER. This CDR3 contains 13 residues. V was cut by 3 bases and J by 0 bases, with 4 bases left in between. In DNA, the CDR3 is TGCGCCAGCAGCCACCAGAGCACAGATACGCAGTATTTT. Its translation is CASSHQSTDTQYF.

Only a few counts were recorded for this clone. This chain links TRBV5-6 with TRBJ2-7; 7 bases are shared with TRBD2. The length of the CDR3 is 12 residues. Germline V lookup: CDR1 SGHDT, CDR2 YYEEEE. With 4 bases clipped from V and 6 bases from J, the junction kept 4 bases outside the gene matches. The CDR3 DNA reads as TGTGCCAGCAGCAGGGCGGGGGTCGAGCAGTACTTC. Protein product: CASSRAGVEQYF.

This clone has only a few counts. The chain carries TRBV29-1 and TRBJ1-1; no firm D call. There are 11 residues in the CDR3. Trimming took 5 bases from V and 0 from J, leaving 4 bases between them. Germline assignment: CDR1 SQVTM and CDR2 ANQGSEA. CDR3 protein: CSVRVNTEAFF. For the CDR3, the DNA is TGCAGCGTTCGGGTGAACACTGAAGCTTTCTTT.

The CDR3 spells CASTAGPSRAQHF. In DNA form, the CDR3 reads TGTGCCAGTACCGCGGGACCTTCTAGGGCCCAGCATTTT. The rearrangement links TRBV19 to TRBJ1-5; D perhaps matches TRBD1 (5 bases). In germline, CDR1 is LNHDA, CDR2 SQIVND (reference sequence). V was cut by 7 bases and J by 11 bases, with 18 bases left in between. The CDR3 has 13 residues.

This clone was seen only a few times. V gene TRBV14 combines with J gene TRBJ2-1, with TRBD2 identical over 10 bases. CDR3 length: 15 residues. CDR1 and CDR2 from the germline V gene are SGHDN and FVKESK. Losses at the gene ends were 1 base for V and 10 bases for J; bases not matched to a gene: 7. CDR3 DNA sequence: TGTGCCAGCAGCCAAGGAGGACTAGCGGAAGGCGAGCAGTTCTTC. It codes for CASSQGGLAEGEQFF.

The chain links TRBV5-1 to TRBJ2-3; D is unresolved. V gave up 4 bases and J gave up 2 bases, with 8 bases separating them. The CDR3 extends over 13 amino acids. Germline V gene sequence: CDR1 SGHRS, CDR2 YFSETQ. The CDR3: CASSTQITDTQYF. Written as DNA, the CDR3 is TGCGCCAGCAGCACACAAATCACAGATACGCAGTATTTT.

The chain couples TRBV7-2 to TRBJ2-5; D is perhaps TRBD1 (6 bases). The germline V gene has CDR1 SGHTA and CDR2 FQGNSA. Trimming cost V 6 bases and J 2 bases, with 19 bases left between them. The CDR3 sequence is 16 residues long. The CDR3: CASSLNWDIKQETQYF. DNA of the CDR3: TGTGCCAGCAGTTTGAATTGGGACATAAAACAAGAGACCCAGTACTTC.